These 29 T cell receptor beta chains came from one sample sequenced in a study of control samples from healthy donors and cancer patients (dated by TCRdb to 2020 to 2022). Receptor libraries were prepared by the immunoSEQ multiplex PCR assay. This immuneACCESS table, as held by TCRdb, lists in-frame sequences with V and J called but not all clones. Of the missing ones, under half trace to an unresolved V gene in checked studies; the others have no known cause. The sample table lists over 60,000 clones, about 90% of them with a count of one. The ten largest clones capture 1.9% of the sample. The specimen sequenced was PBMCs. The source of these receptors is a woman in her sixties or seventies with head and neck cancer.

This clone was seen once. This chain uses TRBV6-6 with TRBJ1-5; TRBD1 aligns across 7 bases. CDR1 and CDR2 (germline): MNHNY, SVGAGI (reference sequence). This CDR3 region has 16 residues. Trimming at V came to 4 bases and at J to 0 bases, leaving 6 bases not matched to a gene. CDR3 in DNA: TGTGCCAGCAGTTCGAACAGGGGAGATAGCAATCAGCCCCAGCATTTT. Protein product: CASSSNRGDSNQPQHF.

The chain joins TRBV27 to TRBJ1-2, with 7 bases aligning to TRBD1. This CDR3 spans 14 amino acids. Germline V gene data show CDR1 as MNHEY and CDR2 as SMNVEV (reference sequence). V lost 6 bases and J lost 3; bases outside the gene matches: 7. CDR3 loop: CASSRGGMYYGYTF. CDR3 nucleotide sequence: TGTGCCAGCAGCAGGGGGGGCATGTACTATGGCTACACCTTC.

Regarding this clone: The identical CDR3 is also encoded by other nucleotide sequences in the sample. The CDR3 nucleotides are TGTGCCAGCTCACATAACACAGGGTCCTATGGCTACACCTTC. Its protein is CASSHNTGSYGYTF. This chain uses TRBV18 with TRBJ1-2; TRBD1 is a possible D gene (6 bases). Trimming removed 4 bases from V and 4 bases from J, with 13 bases in between. This CDR3 has 14 residues. Germline V gene data show CDR1 as KGHSH and CDR2 as LQKENI.

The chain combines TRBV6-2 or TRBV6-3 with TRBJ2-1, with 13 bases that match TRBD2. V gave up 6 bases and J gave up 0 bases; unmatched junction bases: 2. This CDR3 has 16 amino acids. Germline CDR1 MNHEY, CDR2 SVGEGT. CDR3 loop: CASSRTSGSSYNEQFF. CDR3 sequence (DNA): TGTGCCAGCAGCAGGACTAGCGGGAGCTCCTACAATGAGCAGTTCTTC.

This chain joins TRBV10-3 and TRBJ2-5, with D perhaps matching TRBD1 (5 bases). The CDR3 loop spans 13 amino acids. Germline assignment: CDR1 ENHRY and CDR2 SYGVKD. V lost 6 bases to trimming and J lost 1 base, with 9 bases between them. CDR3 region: CAISPDSQETQYF. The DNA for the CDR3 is TGTGCCATCAGCCCAGACAGCCAAGAGACCCAGTACTTC.

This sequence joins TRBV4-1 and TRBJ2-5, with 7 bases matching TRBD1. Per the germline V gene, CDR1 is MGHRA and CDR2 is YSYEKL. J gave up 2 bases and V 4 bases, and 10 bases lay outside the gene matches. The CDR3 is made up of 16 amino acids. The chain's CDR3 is CASSPGNRGYQETQYF. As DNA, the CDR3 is TGCGCCAGCAGCCCTGGAAACAGGGGATATCAAGAGACCCAGTACTTC.

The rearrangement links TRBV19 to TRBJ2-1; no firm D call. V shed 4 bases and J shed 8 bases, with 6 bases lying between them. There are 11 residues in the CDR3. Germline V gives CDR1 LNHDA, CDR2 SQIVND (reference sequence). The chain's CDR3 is CASSNVDEQFF. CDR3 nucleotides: TGTGCCAGTAGTAACGTAGATGAGCAGTTCTTC.

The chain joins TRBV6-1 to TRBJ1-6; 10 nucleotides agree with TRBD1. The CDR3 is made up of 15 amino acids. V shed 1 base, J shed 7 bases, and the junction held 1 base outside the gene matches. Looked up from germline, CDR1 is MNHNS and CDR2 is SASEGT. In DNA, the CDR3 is TGTGCCAGCAGTGAAGGGACAGGGGGGAATTCACCCCTCCACTTT. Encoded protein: CASSEGTGGNSPLHF.

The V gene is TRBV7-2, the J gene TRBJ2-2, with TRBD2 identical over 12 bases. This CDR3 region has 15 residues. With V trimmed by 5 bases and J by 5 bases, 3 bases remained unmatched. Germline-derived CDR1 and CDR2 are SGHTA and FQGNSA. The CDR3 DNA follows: TGTGCCAGCAGCCGGACTAGCGGGGTTACCGGGGAGCTGTTTTTT. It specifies CASSRTSGVTGELFF.

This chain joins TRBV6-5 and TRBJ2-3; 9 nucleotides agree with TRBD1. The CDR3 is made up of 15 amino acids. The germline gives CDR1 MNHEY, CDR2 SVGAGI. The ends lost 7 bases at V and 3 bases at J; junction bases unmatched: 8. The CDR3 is CASKSGQGQTDTQYF. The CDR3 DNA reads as TGTGCCAGCAAATCTGGACAGGGGCAGACAGATACGCAGTATTTT.

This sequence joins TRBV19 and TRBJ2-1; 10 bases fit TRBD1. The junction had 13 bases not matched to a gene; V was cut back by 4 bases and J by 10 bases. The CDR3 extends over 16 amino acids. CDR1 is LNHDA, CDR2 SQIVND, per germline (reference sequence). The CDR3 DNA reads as TGTGCCAGTAGTAGAAGAACGGGACAGGGGCATATCGAGCAGTTCTTC. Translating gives CASSRRTGQGHIEQFF.

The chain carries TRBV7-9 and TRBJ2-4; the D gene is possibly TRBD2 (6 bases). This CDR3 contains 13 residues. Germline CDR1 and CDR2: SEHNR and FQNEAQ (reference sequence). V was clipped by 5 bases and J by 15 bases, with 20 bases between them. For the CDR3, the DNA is TGTGCCAGCAGCCCGGGCCTAGGGGACTTATTGTACTTC. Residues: CASSPGLGDLLYF.

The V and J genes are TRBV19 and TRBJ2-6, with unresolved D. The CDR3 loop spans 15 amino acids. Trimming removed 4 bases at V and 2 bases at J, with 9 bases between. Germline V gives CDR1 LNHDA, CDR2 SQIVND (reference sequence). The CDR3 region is CASSSGEAGANVLTF. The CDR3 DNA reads TGTGCCAGTAGTAGCGGAGAGGCTGGGGCCAACGTCCTGACTTTC.

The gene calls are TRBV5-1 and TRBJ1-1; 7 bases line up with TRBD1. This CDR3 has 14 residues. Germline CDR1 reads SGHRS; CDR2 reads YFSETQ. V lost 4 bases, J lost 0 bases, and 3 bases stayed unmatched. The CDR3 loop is CASSRGQLNTEAFF. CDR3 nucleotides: TGCGCCAGCAGCCGGGGACAGTTGAACACTGAAGCTTTCTTT.

CDR3 coding DNA: TGTGCCAGCAGCTTGTATTCAGGAGGCACTGAAGCTTTCTTT. As protein: CASSLYSGGTEAFF. The chain links TRBV7-2 to TRBJ1-1; no clear D. Trimming took off 3 bases at V and 4 bases at J, with 12 bases between the two ends. The CDR3 loop spans 14 amino acids. CDR1 is SGHTA and CDR2 is FQGNSA in the germline V gene.

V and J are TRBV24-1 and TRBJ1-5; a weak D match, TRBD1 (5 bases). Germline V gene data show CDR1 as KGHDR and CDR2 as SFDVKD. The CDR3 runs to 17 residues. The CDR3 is CAGGRRVRHYSNQPQHF. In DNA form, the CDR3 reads TGTGCGGGGGGTAGAAGGGTTCGGCACTATAGCAATCAGCCCCAGCATTTT.

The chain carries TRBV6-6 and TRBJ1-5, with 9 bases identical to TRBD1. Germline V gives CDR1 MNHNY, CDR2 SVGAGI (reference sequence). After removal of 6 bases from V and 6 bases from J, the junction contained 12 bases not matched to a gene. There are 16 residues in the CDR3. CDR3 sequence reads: CASRDTGGEGGQPQHF. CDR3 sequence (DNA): TGTGCCAGCAGAGATACAGGGGGCGAGGGAGGTCAGCCCCAGCATTTT.

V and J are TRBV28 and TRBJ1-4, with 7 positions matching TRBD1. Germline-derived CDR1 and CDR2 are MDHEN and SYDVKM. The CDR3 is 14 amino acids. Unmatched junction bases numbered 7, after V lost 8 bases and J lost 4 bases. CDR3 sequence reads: CASRKTGINEKLFF. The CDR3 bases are TGTGCCAGCCGCAAGACAGGGATTAATGAAAAACTGTTTTTT.

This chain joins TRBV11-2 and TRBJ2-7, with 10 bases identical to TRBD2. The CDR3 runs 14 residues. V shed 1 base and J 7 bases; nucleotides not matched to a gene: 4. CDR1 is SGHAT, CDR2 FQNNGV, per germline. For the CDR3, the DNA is TGTGCCAGCAGCTTAGGACTAGCGGGTCGGGAGCAGTACTTC. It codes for CASSLGLAGREQYF.

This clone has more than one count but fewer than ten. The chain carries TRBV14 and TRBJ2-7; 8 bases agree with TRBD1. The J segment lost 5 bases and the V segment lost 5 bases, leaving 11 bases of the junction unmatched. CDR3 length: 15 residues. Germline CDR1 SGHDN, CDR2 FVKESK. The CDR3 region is CASSSLDRDVDEQYF. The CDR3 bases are TGTGCCAGCAGCTCCCTGGACAGGGATGTCGACGAGCAGTACTTC. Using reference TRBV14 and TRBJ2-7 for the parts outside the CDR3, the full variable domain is EAGVTQFPSHSVIEKGQTVTLRCDPISGHDNLYWYRRVMGKEIKFLLHFVKESKQDESGMPNNRFLAERTGGTYSTLKVQPAELEDSGVYFCASSSLDRDVDEQYFGPGTRLTVT.

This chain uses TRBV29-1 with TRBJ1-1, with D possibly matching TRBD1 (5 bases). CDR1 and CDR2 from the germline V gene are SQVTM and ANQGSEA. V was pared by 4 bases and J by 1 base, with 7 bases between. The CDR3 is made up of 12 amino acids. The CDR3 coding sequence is TGCAGCGTTGGACAGCCGAACACTGAAGCTTTCTTT. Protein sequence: CSVGQPNTEAFF.

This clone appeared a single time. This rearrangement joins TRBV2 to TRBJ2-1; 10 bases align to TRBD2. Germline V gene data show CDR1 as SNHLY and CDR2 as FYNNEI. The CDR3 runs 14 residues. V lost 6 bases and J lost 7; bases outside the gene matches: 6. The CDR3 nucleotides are TGTGCCAGCAGGGAGGGACTAGCGACAAATGAGCAGTTCTTC. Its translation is CASREGLATNEQFF.

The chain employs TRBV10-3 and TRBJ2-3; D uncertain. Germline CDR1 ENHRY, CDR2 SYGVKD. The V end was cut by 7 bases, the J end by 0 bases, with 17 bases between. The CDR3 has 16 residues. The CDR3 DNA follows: TGTGCCATCACCAGTGGTCTTGGCGTGAGCACAGATACGCAGTATTTT. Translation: CAITSGLGVSTDTQYF.

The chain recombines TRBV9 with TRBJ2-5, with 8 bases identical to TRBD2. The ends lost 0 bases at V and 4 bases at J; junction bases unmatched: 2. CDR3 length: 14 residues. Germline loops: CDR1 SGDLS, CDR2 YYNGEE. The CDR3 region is CASSVGTSGETQYF. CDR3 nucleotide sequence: TGTGCCAGCAGCGTAGGTACTAGCGGAGAGACCCAGTACTTC. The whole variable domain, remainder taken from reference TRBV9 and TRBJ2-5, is DSGVTQTPKHLITATGQRVTLRCSPRSGDLSVYWYQQSLDQGLQFLIQYYNGEERAKGNILERFSAQQFPDLHSELNLSSLELGDSALYFCASSVGTSGETQYFGPGTRLLVL.

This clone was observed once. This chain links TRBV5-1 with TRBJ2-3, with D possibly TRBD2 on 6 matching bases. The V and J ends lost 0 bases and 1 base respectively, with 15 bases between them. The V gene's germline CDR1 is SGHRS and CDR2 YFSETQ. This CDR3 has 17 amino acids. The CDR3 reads CASSLDDLGGGTDTQYF. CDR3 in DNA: TGCGCCAGCAGCTTGGACGACCTCGGAGGGGGCACAGATACGCAGTATTTT.

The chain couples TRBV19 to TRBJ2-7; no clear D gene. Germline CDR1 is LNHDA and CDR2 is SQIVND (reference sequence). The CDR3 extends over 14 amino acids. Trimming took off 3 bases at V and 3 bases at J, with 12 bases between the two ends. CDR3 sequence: CASSINQPNYEQYF. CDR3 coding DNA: TGTGCCAGTAGTATCAACCAGCCGAACTACGAGCAGTACTTC. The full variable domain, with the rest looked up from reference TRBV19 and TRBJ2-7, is DGGITQSPKYLFRKEGQNVTLSCEQNLNHDAMYWYRQDPGQGLRLIYYSQIVNDFQKGDIAEGYSVSREKKESFPLTVTSAQKNPTAFYLCASSINQPNYEQYFGPGTRLTVT.

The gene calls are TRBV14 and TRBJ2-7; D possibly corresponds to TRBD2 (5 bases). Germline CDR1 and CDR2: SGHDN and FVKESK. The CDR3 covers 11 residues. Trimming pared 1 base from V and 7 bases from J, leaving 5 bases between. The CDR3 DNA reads TGTGCCAGCAGCCAAGTAGCGGAGCAGTACTTC. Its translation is CASSQVAEQYF.

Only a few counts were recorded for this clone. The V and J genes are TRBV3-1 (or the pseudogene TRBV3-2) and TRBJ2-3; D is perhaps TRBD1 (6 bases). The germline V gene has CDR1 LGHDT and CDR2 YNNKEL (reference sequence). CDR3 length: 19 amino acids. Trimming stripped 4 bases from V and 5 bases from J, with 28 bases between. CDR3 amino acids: CASSPRVFRGGRALDTQYF. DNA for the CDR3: TGTGCCAGCAGCCCCAGGGTTTTCCGAGGGGGTCGGGCGTTAGATACGCAGTATTTT.

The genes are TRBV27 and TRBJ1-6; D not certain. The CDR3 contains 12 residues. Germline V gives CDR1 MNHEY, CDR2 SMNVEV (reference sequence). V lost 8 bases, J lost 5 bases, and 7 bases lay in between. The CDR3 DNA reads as TGTGCCAGCGCACTGAATAATTCACCCCTCCACTTT. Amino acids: CASALNNSPLHF.